This T cell receptor beta chain appears in the sequencing data of a study of shared clonotypes between healthy human individuals. Study information: CD4 naive cells filled three plates per donor, CD4 memory three, CD8 naive two and CD8 memory one.

This clone was seen more than once but under ten times. Its antigen is not known. General study results and limits: Sorted-subset sequencing was shown by rarefaction to be incomplete despite large depth.

Trimming stripped 5 bases from V and 5 bases from J, with 13 bases between. The CDR3 runs 14 residues. Per the germline V gene, CDR1 is MNHEY and CDR2 is SMNVEV (reference sequence). Some 30,000 T cell genomes (approximately 0.2 ug DNA) went into each sorted-subset replicate. The protocol was immunoSEQ multiplex PCR, while the TCRdb copy is restricted to in-frame clones and leaves out a portion. The table has about a million clones, 60% to 85% seen once. The J gene is TRBJ1-3, the V gene TRBV27; D call uncertain. The sample consisted of memory CD4+ T cells from PBMCs. Subset: CD45RA-negative fraction. The sequence came from a man between 18 and 29 years old in good health. Some clones in this sample may be carry-over from other donors' samples. This chain's CDR3 is CASSPRTRRNTIYF. As DNA, the CDR3 is TGTGCCAGCAGTCCCCGGACTCGTAGAAACACCATATATTTT.